The 27 T cell receptor beta chains below come from one sample, sequenced in a study of siplizumab effects on memory and regulatory T cells (dated by TCRdb to about 2019). The library was prepared using the immunoSEQ multiplex PCR assay. Sourced from immuneACCESS, this table was stored by TCRdb with only in-frame sequences that have V and J called. A share of the clones is absent; for the studies checked, an unresolved V gene accounts for under half, and the remainder has no known explanation. The sample table shows some 100,000 clones, and nearly 95% are seen once. The ten largest make up about 12% of the sample. Input material: non-Treg CD4+ T cells sorted from blood. The cell subset or site label of this sample denotes: FACS-sorted unstimulated CD4+ non-regulatory T cells. These receptors originate from a human donor in good health.

The rearrangement uses TRBV18 and TRBJ2-1; the match to TRBD1 covers 8 bases. The trim removed 3 bases at V and 9 bases at J, leaving 10 bases unmatched. Germline lookup yields CDR1 KGHSH and CDR2 LQKENI. This CDR3 has 15 residues. The CDR3 nucleotides read TGTGCCAGCTCACCCGAATCGACAGGGGTTGGTGAGCAGTTCTTC. Residues: CASSPESTGVGEQFF.

V usage is TRBV7-3 and J usage is TRBJ2-1; 8 bases are a match to TRBD2. The CDR3 is 16 residues long. V gave up 5 bases and J gave up 0 bases; unmatched junction bases: 6. Germline CDR1 is SGHTA and CDR2 is FQGTGA. The CDR3, as DNA: TGTGCCAGCAGCACCACTAGCGGCAGCTCCTACAATGAGCAGTTCTTC. Translating it yields CASSTTSGSSYNEQFF.

This chain links TRBV5-4 with TRBJ2-1, with D perhaps assigned TRBD1 or TRBD2 (6 bases each). Trimming cost V 6 bases and J 3 bases, with 16 bases left between them. The CDR3 totals 15 residues. Germline values: CDR1 SGHNT, CDR2 YYREEE (reference sequence). The CDR3 region is CASTTGTPYYNEQFF. The CDR3 nucleotides are TGTGCCAGCACCACAGGGACTCCCTACTACAATGAGCAGTTCTTC.

The rearrangement links TRBV6-5 to TRBJ1-2; 7 nucleotides line up with TRBD1. The CDR3 runs to 15 residues. CDR1 is MNHEY and CDR2 is SVGAGI in the germline V gene. The V gene end was trimmed by 0 bases and the J gene end by 8 bases; junction bases not matched to a gene: 9. The CDR3 coding sequence is TGTGCCAGCAGTTACTCGAACACAGGGGTCGGAGGCTACACCTTC. It yields the protein CASSYSNTGVGGYTF.

This chain connects TRBV5-5 to TRBJ2-3; 11 bases are shared with TRBD1. The CDR3 loop spans 16 amino acids. CDR1 and CDR2 from the germline V gene are SGHKS and YYEKEE (reference sequence). V lost 0 bases, J lost 4 bases, and 4 bases stayed unmatched. This CDR3 reads CASSLGAGQGADTQYF. In nucleotides, the CDR3 is TGTGCCAGCAGCTTGGGTGCGGGACAGGGGGCAGATACGCAGTATTTT.

This clone came up once. The V and J genes are TRBV18 and TRBJ2-5, with 9 bases aligning to TRBD1. Per germline, CDR1 KGHSH and CDR2 LQKENI. The CDR3 has 16 amino acids. The J segment lost 3 bases and the V segment lost 1 base, leaving 6 bases of the junction unmatched. CDR3 DNA sequence: TGTGCCAGCTCACCACTGGACAGGGGAGTGAAAGAGACCCAGTACTTC. Residues: CASSPLDRGVKETQYF.

The chain uses TRBV5-1 and TRBJ2-7; tentatively, D is TRBD1 (5 bases). The CDR3 consists of 14 residues. Germline CDR1 SGHRS, CDR2 YFSETQ. V dropped 8 bases and J dropped 3 bases, with 18 bases sitting between them. CDR3 protein: CASKLGQFSYEQYF. The CDR3, as DNA: TGCGCCAGTAAATTGGGGCAGTTTAGCTACGAGCAGTACTTC.

The chain couples TRBV4-2 to TRBJ1-1; weak D call: TRBD1 (6 bases). Germline values: CDR1 LGHNA, CDR2 YNFKEQ. V lost 4 bases to trimming and J lost 3 bases, with 9 bases between them. CDR3 length: 13 residues. Here the CDR3 DNA reads TGTGCCAGCAGCCGGGGGCCCCACACTGAAGCTTTCTTT. Translated, it gives CASSRGPHTEAFF.

The table lists this clone with a count of one. The rearrangement links TRBV9 to TRBJ2-1, with 11 positions matching TRBD2. V trimming: 2 bases; J trimming: 8 bases; junction bases outside the gene matches: 9. This CDR3 comprises 16 residues. Germline V gives CDR1 SGDLS, CDR2 YYNGEE. The CDR3 loop is CASSVRGSGRADEQFF. As DNA, the CDR3 is TGTGCCAGCAGCGTTCGTGGTAGCGGGAGGGCCGATGAGCAGTTCTTC.

The chain carries TRBV5-1 and TRBJ2-7; D is perhaps TRBD1 (6 bases). The ends were cut back, 3 bases at V and 5 bases at J, with 15 bases in the middle. This CDR3 comprises 14 residues. Germline V CDR1 and CDR2: SGHRS, YFSETQ. In DNA form, the CDR3 reads TGCGCCAGCAGCTGGGACATCCCACCCCACGAGCAGTACTTC. Encoded protein: CASSWDIPPHEQYF.

For the CDR3, the DNA is TGTGCCAGCAGCTGGACTAGCGGGAGTACGGGCTCCACCCATGAGCAGTTCTTC. Residues: CASSWTSGSTGSTHEQFF. The chain recombines TRBV7-2 with TRBJ2-1; 13 bases line up with TRBD2. The CDR3 is 18 amino acids. Trimming at V came to 4 bases and at J to 8 bases, leaving 14 bases not matched to a gene. Germline CDR1 SGHTA, CDR2 FQGNSA.

V and J are TRBV5-8 and TRBJ2-7; the D gene is possibly TRBD1 (6 bases). CDR3 length: 14 residues. Germline V gives CDR1 SGHTS, CDR2 YDEGEE. V was clipped by 0 bases and J by 5 bases, with 12 bases between them. CDR3 sequence reads: CASSLEQGIDEQYF. In DNA form, the CDR3 reads TGTGCCAGCAGCTTGGAACAGGGCATCGACGAGCAGTACTTC.

The CDR3 coding sequence is TGCGCCAGCCTTGAAATAGCGGGAGCAGAGACCCAGTACTTC. This gives the protein CASLEIAGAETQYF. This rearrangement joins TRBV5-1 to TRBJ2-5; 9 bases match TRBD2. CDR1 SGHRS and CDR2 YFSETQ come from the germline V gene. V gave up 7 bases and J gave up 4 bases; unmatched junction bases: 8. This CDR3 is 14 amino acids long.

The V gene is TRBV30, the J gene TRBJ2-5; a weak D match, TRBD2 (6 bases). CDR3 length equals 15 residues. Germline V gives CDR1 GTSNPN, CDR2 SVGIG (reference sequence). Trimming took off 3 bases at V and 1 base at J, with 15 bases between the two ends. The CDR3 region is CAWRRVGSRQETQYF. The CDR3 bases are TGTGCCTGGAGGCGGGTCGGGAGCCGCCAAGAGACCCAGTACTTC.

This CDR3 reads CAISDRTSGRGSYNEQFF. Here the CDR3 DNA reads TGTGCCATCAGTGATCGGACTAGCGGGAGGGGCTCCTACAATGAGCAGTTCTTC. The chain carries TRBV10-3 and TRBJ2-1; 15 bases line up with TRBD2. V gave up 3 bases and J gave up 0 bases; unmatched junction bases: 3. The germline gives CDR1 ENHRY, CDR2 SYGVKD. The CDR3 runs to 18 residues.

This clone has just one count. The J gene is TRBJ2-7, the V gene TRBV7-2; D not resolved. Germline loops: CDR1 SGHTA, CDR2 FQGNSA. This CDR3 contains 15 residues. Trimming cost V 1 base and J 0 bases, with 10 bases left between them. CDR3 in amino acids: CASSLGAESSYEQYF. DNA of the CDR3: TGTGCCAGCAGCTTAGGGGCGGAAAGCTCCTACGAGCAGTACTTC.

The chain employs TRBV28 and TRBJ2-2, with 7 bases matching TRBD2. Germline V gene data show CDR1 as MDHEN and CDR2 as SYDVKM. The CDR3 loop spans 14 amino acids. V was clipped by 6 bases and J by 3 bases; unmatched bases: 4. The CDR3 here is CASRDSGHTGELFF. The CDR3, as DNA: TGTGCCAGCAGGGATAGCGGGCACACCGGGGAGCTGTTTTTT.

This chain connects TRBV7-9 to TRBJ1-6; D is perhaps TRBD1 (5 bases). The CDR3 totals 16 residues. V was trimmed by 5 bases and J by 10 bases, leaving 21 bases between them. Germline-derived CDR1 and CDR2 are SEHNR and FQNEAQ (reference sequence). The CDR3, as DNA: TGTGCCAGCAGCCGGACCTTGGGGACCGCGGGGTCACCCCTCCACTTT. This encodes CASSRTLGTAGSPLHF. Full variable domain (outside the CDR3, taken from reference TRBV7-9 and TRBJ1-6): DTGVSQNPRHKITKRGQNVTFRCDPISEHNRLYWYRQTLGQGPEFLTYFQNEAQLEKSRLLSDRFSAERPKGSFSTLEIQRTEQGDSAMYLCASSRTLGTAGSPLHFGNGTRLTVT.

The chain joins TRBV30 to TRBJ2-7, with D uncertain. CDR3 size: 17 residues. V lost 0 bases and J lost 0, with 18 bases in between. The V gene's germline CDR1 is GTSNPN and CDR2 SVGIG (reference sequence). The CDR3 nucleotides read TGTGCCTGGAGTGTAGGTATCATCAACATCGCCTCCTACGAGCAGTACTTC. The encoded protein is CAWSVGIINIASYEQYF.

The chain employs TRBV7-9 and TRBJ1-5; no clear D. The V end was cut by 8 bases, the J end by 0 bases, with 17 bases between. Per germline, CDR1 SEHNR and CDR2 FQNEAQ (reference sequence). CDR3 size: 16 residues. The CDR3 here is CASGTGRGGSNQPQHF. Written as DNA, the CDR3 is TGTGCCAGCGGAACGGGGAGAGGAGGTAGCAATCAGCCCCAGCATTTT. The variable domain in full, completed from reference TRBV7-9 and TRBJ1-5, reads DTGVSQNPRHKITKRGQNVTFRCDPISEHNRLYWYRQTLGQGPEFLTYFQNEAQLEKSRLLSDRFSAERPKGSFSTLEIQRTEQGDSAMYLCASGTGRGGSNQPQHFGDGTRLSIL.

This clone was seen only once. The chain employs TRBV15 and TRBJ1-1; D is unresolved. CDR3 size: 13 residues. The V end lost 3 bases, the J end lost 3 bases, and 8 bases lay between the germline ends. Germline CDR1 LNHNV, CDR2 YYDKDF (reference sequence). CDR3 DNA: TGTGCCACCAGCAGGGGGAGGTACACTGAAGCTTTCTTT. It encodes CATSRGRYTEAFF.

The rearrangement joins TRBV28 to TRBJ1-2; 7 bases map to TRBD1. Germline CDR1 reads MDHEN; CDR2 reads SYDVKM. This CDR3 is 15 amino acids long. V lost 5 bases, J lost 4 bases, and 10 bases stayed unmatched. CDR3: CASSRPGQRLYGYTF. DNA of the CDR3: TGTGCCAGCAGTCGACCGGGACAGAGACTCTATGGCTACACCTTC.

This chain joins TRBV5-1 and TRBJ1-1, with a possible D match to TRBD1 (6 bases). There are 13 residues in the CDR3. The germline V gene encodes CDR1 SGHRS and CDR2 YFSETQ. The V end was cut by 9 bases, the J end by 7 bases, with 19 bases between. The CDR3 region has the DNA TGCGCCACCTCCAGTGGGGGACACCATGAAGCTTTCTTT. Amino acid sequence: CATSSGGHHEAFF.

The gene calls are TRBV7-3 and TRBJ1-5; D gene uncertain. The V gene's germline CDR1 is SGHTA and CDR2 FQGTGA. V dropped 0 bases and J dropped 3 bases, with 9 bases sitting between them. This CDR3 spans 15 amino acids. The CDR3: CASSLTGGDNQPQHF. CDR3 DNA sequence: TGTGCCAGCAGCTTAACTGGCGGCGACAATCAGCCCCAGCATTTT.

V and J are TRBV7-9 and TRBJ2-3, with a weak D call TRBD1 (6 bases). This CDR3 has 14 amino acids. Germline-derived CDR1 and CDR2 are SEHNR and FQNEAQ (reference sequence). V was clipped by 6 bases and J by 4 bases, with 14 bases between them. CDR3 DNA sequence: TGTGCCAGCAGACTTATGGGACATCCAGATACGCAGTATTTT. Translation: CASRLMGHPDTQYF.

This chain connects TRBV7-9 to TRBJ1-4, with 7 bases fitting TRBD1. This CDR3 is 15 amino acids long. From germline, CDR1 is SEHNR and CDR2 FQNEAQ (reference sequence). The junction had 3 bases not matched to a gene; V was cut back by 2 bases and J by 3 bases. In DNA form, the CDR3 reads TGTGCCAGCAGCTTACCGGGACAGTCTAATGAAAAACTGTTTTTT. Translation: CASSLPGQSNEKLFF.

For the CDR3, the DNA is TGCAGCGTTGCCCGAGGTACTGAAAAACTGTTTTTT. Protein product: CSVARGTEKLFF. The chain has TRBV29-1 and TRBJ1-4, with D unresolved. Germline CDR1 reads SQVTM; CDR2 reads ANQGSEA. The CDR3 totals 12 residues. Trimming removed 4 bases from V and 7 bases from J, with 10 bases in between.